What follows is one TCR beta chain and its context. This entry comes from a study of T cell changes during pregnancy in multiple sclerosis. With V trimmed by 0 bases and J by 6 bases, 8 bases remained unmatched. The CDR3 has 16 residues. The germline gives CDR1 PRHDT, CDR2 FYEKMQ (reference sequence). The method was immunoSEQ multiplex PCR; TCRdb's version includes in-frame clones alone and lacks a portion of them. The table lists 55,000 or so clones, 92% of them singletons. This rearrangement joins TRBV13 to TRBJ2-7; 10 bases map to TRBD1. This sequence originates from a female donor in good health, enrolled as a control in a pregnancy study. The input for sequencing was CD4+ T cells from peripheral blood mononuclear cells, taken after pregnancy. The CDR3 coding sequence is TGTGCCAGCAGCTTAGGCCGCCGGACAGGGGGGCTCGAGCAGTACTTC. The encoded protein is CASSLGRRTGGLEQYF.